Sequencing of this TCR beta chain was carried out in a study of T cell changes during pregnancy in multiple sclerosis. The V gene's germline CDR1 is MNHEY and CDR2 SMNVEV (reference sequence). CDR3 length equals 14 residues. V was clipped by 7 bases and J by 5 bases; unmatched bases: 7. This table comes from immunoSEQ multiplex PCR, and its TCRdb copy is limited to in-frame clones, with some not included. The sample records tens of thousands of clones, about 93% being singletons. This TCR was recovered from a female donor with multiple sclerosis, enrolled in a pregnancy study. The chain couples TRBV27 to TRBJ2-1, with 8 bases aligning to TRBD2. The sequencing here drew on CD8+ T cells from peripheral blood mononuclear cells, taken in the third trimester of pregnancy. As DNA, the CDR3 is TGTGCCAGCATGCGGGGGGTTGTAGACAATGAGCAGTTCTTC. It specifies CASMRGVVDNEQFF.